This entry lists 27 T cell receptor beta chains sequenced from one sample in a study of T cell responses to AZD1222 COVID-19 vaccine. Measured with immunoSEQ multiplex PCR; TCRdb has only the in-frame clones, and not every one. Of 150,000 or so clones listed, 91% are singletons. This material consisted of peripheral blood, taken on day 0 of AZD1222 vaccination. These receptors were collected from an adult in good health.

CDR3 region: CASSLGRGSSYEQYF. CDR3 nucleotides: TGTGCCAGCAGCTTAGGGCGGGGCAGTTCCTACGAGCAGTACTTC. V usage is TRBV7-2 and J usage is TRBJ2-7; D is possibly TRBD2 (6 bases). CDR1 is SGHTA, CDR2 FQGNSA, per germline. CDR3 length equals 15 residues. Trimming left V 1 base short and J 1 base short, with 11 bases between. Variable domain in full (rest from reference TRBV7-2 and TRBJ2-7): GAGVSQSPSNKVTEKGKDVELRCDPISGHTALYWYRQSLGQGLEFLIYFQGNSAPDKSGLPSDRFSAERTGGSVSTLTIQRTQQEDSAVYLCASSLGRGSSYEQYFGPGTRLTVT.

The V gene is TRBV4-3, the J gene TRBJ1-1, with D perhaps TRBD1 (5 bases). CDR1 LGHNA and CDR2 YSLEER come from the germline V gene. V shed 5 bases and J shed 1 base, with 11 bases lying between them. The CDR3 contains 14 residues. The DNA for the CDR3 is TGCGCCAGCAGCACCACTACAGGGAACACTGAAGCTTTCTTT. It encodes CASSTTTGNTEAFF.

This chain joins TRBV27 and TRBJ2-5; 7 nucleotides align to TRBD2. CDR3 length: 14 residues. The V and J ends lost 9 bases and 7 bases, in that order; junction bases with no gene match: 14. Germline CDR1 is MNHEY and CDR2 is SMNVEV (reference sequence). In DNA form, the CDR3 reads TGTGCCAGTCAACCGGGCAGCGGGGTCGGGACCCAGTACTTC. Translating it yields CASQPGSGVGTQYF.

V gene TRBV5-1 combines with J gene TRBJ2-5; no clear D. The CDR3 sequence is 11 residues long. V lost 5 bases, J lost 5 bases, and 7 bases lay in between. Germline assignment: CDR1 SGHRS and CDR2 YFSETQ. Here the CDR3 DNA reads TGCGCCAGCAGGGCGGAGGAGACCCAGTACTTC. Encoded protein: CASRAEETQYF.

The CDR3 DNA reads TGTGCCAGCAGCTACCAGGGAGAAACCTATGGCTACACCTTC. It translates to CASSYQGETYGYTF. The rearrangement uses TRBV5-5 and TRBJ1-2, with a tentative D call TRBD1 (5 bases). The ends were cut back, 3 bases at V and 4 bases at J, with 13 bases in the middle. The CDR3 length is 14 residues. Germline CDR1 and CDR2: SGHKS and YYEKEE (reference sequence). Based on the CDR3 plus reference TRBV5-5 and TRBJ1-2, the full variable domain is DAGVTQSPTHLIKTRGQQVTLRCSPISGHKSVSWYQQVLGQGPQFIFQYYEKEERGRGNFPDRFSARQFPNYSSELNVNALLLGDSALYLCASSYQGETYGYTFGSGTRLTVV.

The J gene is TRBJ1-1, the V gene TRBV27; 9 nucleotides align to TRBD1. CDR1 is MNHEY, CDR2 SMNVEV, per germline (reference sequence). The CDR3 contains 14 residues. J lost 11 bases, V lost 7 bases, and 14 bases had no gene match. The CDR3 here is CASKTQGAQFRAFF. The CDR3 DNA is TGTGCCAGCAAAACACAGGGGGCGCAGTTTAGGGCTTTCTTT.

The chain uses TRBV19 and TRBJ1-2; no clear D. CDR1 is LNHDA and CDR2 is SQIVND in the germline V gene (reference sequence). This CDR3 comprises 14 residues. Trimming removed 0 bases from V and 6 bases from J, with 11 bases in between. In DNA, the CDR3 is TGTGCCAGTAGTATAGATCGAAAGACGGATGGCTACACCTTC. Its translation: CASSIDRKTDGYTF. The full variable domain, rest sourced from reference TRBV19 and TRBJ1-2, is DGGITQSPKYLFRKEGQNVTLSCEQNLNHDAMYWYRQDPGQGLRLIYYSQIVNDFQKGDIAEGYSVSREKKESFPLTVTSAQKNPTAFYLCASSIDRKTDGYTFGSGTRLTVV.

A single count supports this clone. The V and J genes are TRBV5-1 and TRBJ1-2; perhaps TRBD1 as D (5 bases). Looked up from germline, CDR1 is SGHRS and CDR2 is YFSETQ. The V end was cut by 4 bases, the J end by 2 bases, with 12 bases between. The CDR3 has 14 amino acids. CDR3 amino acids: CASSPNGDNYGYTF. CDR3 coding DNA: TGCGCCAGCAGCCCGAATGGGGACAACTATGGCTACACCTTC.

The chain uses TRBV7-6 and TRBJ1-1, with TRBD1 as a possible D gene (5 bases). V was pared by 5 bases and J by 9 bases, with 22 bases between. The germline V gene encodes CDR1 SGHVS and CDR2 FNYEAQ. The CDR3 has 15 residues. The CDR3 region is CASSPTFTSDSQAFF. The CDR3 nucleotides are TGTGCCAGCAGCCCCACCTTCACGTCCGACAGTCAAGCTTTCTTT.

V is TRBV5-1 and J is TRBJ2-1; 8 bases agree with TRBD1. Germline V gene data show CDR1 as SGHRS and CDR2 as YFSETQ. V gave up 0 bases and J gave up 0 bases; unmatched junction bases: 5. This CDR3 comprises 17 residues. CDR3 sequence: CASSLVTGGSSYNEQFF. CDR3 coding DNA: TGCGCCAGCAGCTTGGTAACAGGGGGGAGCTCCTACAATGAGCAGTTCTTC. The entire variable domain, with the rest obtained from reference TRBV5-1 and TRBJ2-1, is as follows: KAGVTQTPRYLIKTRGQQVTLSCSPISGHRSVSWYQQTPGQGLQFLFEYFSETQRNKGNFPGRFSGRQFSNSRSEMNVSTLELGDSALYLCASSLVTGGSSYNEQFFGPGTRLTVL.

For the CDR3, the DNA is TGTGCCAGTAGTATTTCCGGATTAGATGAGCAGTTCTTC. This sequence encodes CASSISGLDEQFF. This chain connects TRBV19 to TRBJ2-1; D is unresolved. CDR1 LNHDA and CDR2 SQIVND come from the germline V gene (reference sequence). The V end was cut by 3 bases, the J end by 8 bases, with 11 bases between. The CDR3 spans 13 residues.

The J gene is TRBJ1-6, the V gene TRBV9; TRBD1 is a possible D gene (5 bases). The CDR3 consists of 14 residues. Germline CDR1 reads SGDLS; CDR2 reads YYNGEE. Trimming removed 4 bases from V and 12 bases from J, with 17 bases in between. The CDR3 nucleotides read TGTGCCAGCAGCACCCGGGGCGAACAAGAACCCCTCCACTTT. The encoded protein is CASSTRGEQEPLHF.

This chain joins TRBV19 and TRBJ1-5, with 9 bases identical to TRBD1. Germline V gene lookup returns CDR1 LNHDA and CDR2 SQIVND (reference sequence). The CDR3 has 16 residues. V lost 4 bases and J lost 0; bases outside the gene matches: 4. CDR3 sequence: CASSRQGEGSNQPQHF. CDR3 in DNA: TGTGCCAGTAGTAGACAGGGGGAAGGTAGCAATCAGCCCCAGCATTTT.

V usage is TRBV7-9 and J usage is TRBJ1-1, with D unresolved. V was shortened by 4 bases and J by 6 bases, with 9 bases between the two germline ends. CDR1 and CDR2 from the germline V gene are SEHNR and FQNEAQ (reference sequence). This CDR3 is built from 12 residues. This CDR3 is CASSSAASEAFF. The CDR3 DNA is TGTGCCAGCAGCTCGGCGGCGTCTGAAGCTTTCTTT.

The chain carries TRBV5-1 and TRBJ2-7, with D possibly being TRBD2 (5 bases). With 4 bases removed from V and 1 base from J, the gap between germline ends came to 6 bases. Germline V lookup: CDR1 SGHRS, CDR2 YFSETQ. The CDR3 runs to 12 residues. For the CDR3, the DNA is TGCGCCAGCAGCACGGGATCCTACGAGCAGTACTTC. It translates to CASSTGSYEQYF.

The V gene is TRBV4-3, the J gene TRBJ2-3, with 8 nucleotides matching TRBD2. This CDR3 region has 19 residues. V lost 4 bases and J lost 0; bases outside the gene matches: 15. CDR1 is LGHNA, CDR2 YSLEER, per germline. CDR3 loop: CASSPRSTTSGSSTDTQYF. The CDR3 region has the DNA TGCGCCAGCAGCCCCAGATCGACCACAAGCGGGAGCAGCACAGATACGCAGTATTTT.

The rearrangement uses TRBV9 and TRBJ2-7; D remains unclear. The germline V gene encodes CDR1 SGDLS and CDR2 YYNGEE. CDR3 size: 13 residues. V was clipped by 4 bases and J by 6 bases, with 14 bases between them. The CDR3 DNA reads as TGTGCCAGCAGCCCTTCCCAAGGGTTCGAGCAGTACTTC. It codes for CASSPSQGFEQYF.

The gene calls are TRBV12-5 and TRBJ2-2, with D uncertain. The germline V and J ends were trimmed by 0 bases and 4 bases, with 12 bases remaining between them. Germline-derived CDR1 and CDR2 are LGHNT and FRNRAP. The CDR3 loop spans 16 amino acids. In nucleotides, the CDR3 is TGTGCTAGTGGTTTGGTAGCTGGGTGGGGCACCGGGGAGCTGTTTTTT. Translating it yields CASGLVAGWGTGELFF.

The V and J genes are TRBV7-3 and TRBJ2-1; 14 bases line up with TRBD2. CDR1 is SGHTA, CDR2 FQGTGA, per germline. V lost 4 bases to trimming and J lost 10 bases; unmatched junction nucleotides: 3. The CDR3 has 14 amino acids. The CDR3 here is CASSSGLAGAEQFF. CDR3 DNA sequence: TGTGCCAGCAGCTCGGGACTAGCGGGAGCCGAGCAGTTCTTC.

This chain uses TRBV7-9 with TRBJ2-7; perhaps D is TRBD1 or TRBD2 (5 bases each). V lost 2 bases and J lost 0, with 17 bases in between. Germline assignment: CDR1 SEHNR and CDR2 FQNEAQ (reference sequence). CDR3 length: 17 residues. The CDR3 DNA reads as TGTGCCAGCAGCTTAACGGGGCGCGAAGCCCTCTCCTACGAGCAGTACTTC. Translation: CASSLTGREALSYEQYF.

J is TRBJ2-7 and V is TRBV28, with unresolved D. The CDR3 runs to 14 residues. V was trimmed by 1 base and J by 2 bases, leaving 9 bases between them. CDR1 MDHEN and CDR2 SYDVKM come from the germline V gene. CDR3 protein: CASSLYEAPYEQYF. The CDR3, as DNA: TGTGCCAGCAGTTTATACGAGGCGCCCTACGAGCAGTACTTC.

The sample holds one count of this clone. V is TRBV9 and J is TRBJ2-3, with D unresolved. Germline V gives CDR1 SGDLS, CDR2 YYNGEE. This CDR3 has 14 amino acids. Trimming took 4 bases from V and 7 from J, leaving 16 bases between them. The CDR3 DNA sequence: TGTGCCAGCAGCATCACGCAGCTTAAGAATACGCAGTATTTT. Protein product: CASSITQLKNTQYF.

V and J are TRBV7-2 and TRBJ1-1, with a weak D call TRBD1 (6 bases). V dropped 3 bases and J dropped 3 bases, with 14 bases sitting between them. This CDR3 has 15 residues. Germline CDR1 and CDR2: SGHTA and FQGNSA. The CDR3 region is CASSFTRDTDTEAFF. The CDR3 coding sequence is TGTGCCAGCAGCTTCACCCGGGACACCGACACTGAAGCTTTCTTT.

In nucleotides, the CDR3 is TGTGCCAGCGGAGTTGGGTCCCTGTTCGAGCAGTACTTC. Its protein product is CASGVGSLFEQYF. The chain combines TRBV2 with TRBJ2-7, with unresolved D. This CDR3 region has 13 residues. Between the trimmed V and J ends, which lost 8 bases and 6 bases, there was a span of 17 bases. Germline V gene sequence: CDR1 SNHLY, CDR2 FYNNEI.

This clone was recorded once. The chain joins TRBV7-2 to TRBJ2-1, with TRBD2 matching 7 bases. This CDR3 is 16 amino acids long. Per the germline V gene, CDR1 is SGHTA and CDR2 is FQGNSA. Unmatched junction bases numbered 12, after V lost 1 base and J lost 9 bases. CDR3 in amino acids: CASSLGTLAGVGEQFF. The CDR3 nucleotides read TGTGCCAGCAGCTTAGGGACGCTGGCGGGGGTCGGTGAGCAGTTCTTC.

The chain employs TRBV5-1 and TRBJ1-6, with D possibly matching TRBD1 (5 bases). CDR1 and CDR2 from the germline V gene are SGHRS and YFSETQ. CDR3 length equals 15 residues. Between the trimmed V and J ends, which lost 4 bases and 7 bases, there was a span of 15 bases. CDR3 protein: CASSPTGAENSPLHF. The DNA for the CDR3 is TGCGCCAGCAGCCCTACCGGGGCGGAAAATTCACCCCTCCACTTT.

CDR3 sequence: CASRGLKNEKLFF. For the CDR3, the DNA is TGTGCCAGCAGGGGGTTGAAAAATGAAAAACTGTTTTTT. This chain connects TRBV2 to TRBJ1-4; D remains unclear. The CDR3 contains 13 residues. Germline V gene lookup returns CDR1 SNHLY and CDR2 FYNNEI. V was cut by 6 bases and J by 5 bases, with 10 bases left in between.